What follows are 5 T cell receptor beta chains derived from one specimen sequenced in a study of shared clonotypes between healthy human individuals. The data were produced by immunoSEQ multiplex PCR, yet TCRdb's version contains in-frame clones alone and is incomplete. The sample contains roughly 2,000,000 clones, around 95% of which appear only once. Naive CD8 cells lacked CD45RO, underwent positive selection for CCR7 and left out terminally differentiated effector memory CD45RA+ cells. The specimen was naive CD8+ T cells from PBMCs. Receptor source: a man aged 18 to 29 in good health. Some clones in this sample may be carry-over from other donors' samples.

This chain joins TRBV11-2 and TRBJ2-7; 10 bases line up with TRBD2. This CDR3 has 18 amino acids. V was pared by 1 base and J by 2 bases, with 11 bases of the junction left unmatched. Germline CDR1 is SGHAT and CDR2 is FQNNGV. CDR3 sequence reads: CASSLVIETSGTTYEQYF. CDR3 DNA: TGTGCCAGCAGCTTAGTGATCGAAACTAGCGGGACTACCTACGAGCAGTACTTC. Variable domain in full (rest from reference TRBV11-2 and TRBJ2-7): EAGVAQSPRYKIIEKRQSVAFWCNPISGHATLYWYQQILGQGPKLLIQFQNNGVVDDSQLPKDRFSAERLKGVDSTLKIQPAKLEDSAVYLCASSLVIETSGTTYEQYFGPGTRLTVT.

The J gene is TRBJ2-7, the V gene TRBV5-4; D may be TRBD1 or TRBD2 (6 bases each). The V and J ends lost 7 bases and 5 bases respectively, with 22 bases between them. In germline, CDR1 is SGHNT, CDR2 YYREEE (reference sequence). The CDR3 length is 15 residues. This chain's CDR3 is CASFRGGGSLDEQYF. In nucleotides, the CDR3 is TGTGCCAGCTTTAGAGGGGGAGGAAGCCTGGACGAGCAGTACTTC. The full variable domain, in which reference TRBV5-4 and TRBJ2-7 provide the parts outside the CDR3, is ETGVTQSPTHLIKTRGQQVTLRCSSQSGHNTVSWYQQALGQGPQFIFQYYREEENGRGNFPPRFSGLQFPNYSSELNVNALELDDSALYLCASFRGGGSLDEQYFGPGTRLTVT.

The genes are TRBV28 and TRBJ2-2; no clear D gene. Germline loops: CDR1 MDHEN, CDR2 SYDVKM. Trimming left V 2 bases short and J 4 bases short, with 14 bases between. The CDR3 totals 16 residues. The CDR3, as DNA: TGTGCCAGCAGTTTAAGCTCCACGGCGAGCACCGGGGAGCTGTTTTTT. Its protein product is CASSLSSTASTGELFF.

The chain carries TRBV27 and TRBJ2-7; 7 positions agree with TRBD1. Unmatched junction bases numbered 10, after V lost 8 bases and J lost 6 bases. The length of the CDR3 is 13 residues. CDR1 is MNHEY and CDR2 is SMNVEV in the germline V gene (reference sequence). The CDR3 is CASSDRDRAEQYF. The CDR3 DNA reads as TGTGCCAGCTCGGATAGAGACAGGGCCGAGCAGTACTTC.

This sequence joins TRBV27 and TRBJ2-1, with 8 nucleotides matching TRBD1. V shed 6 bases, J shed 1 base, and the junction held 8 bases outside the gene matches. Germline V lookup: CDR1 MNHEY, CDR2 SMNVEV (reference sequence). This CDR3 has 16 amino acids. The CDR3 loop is CASRGQASLSYNEQFF. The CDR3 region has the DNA TGTGCCAGCAGGGGACAGGCTTCTCTATCCTACAATGAGCAGTTCTTC.